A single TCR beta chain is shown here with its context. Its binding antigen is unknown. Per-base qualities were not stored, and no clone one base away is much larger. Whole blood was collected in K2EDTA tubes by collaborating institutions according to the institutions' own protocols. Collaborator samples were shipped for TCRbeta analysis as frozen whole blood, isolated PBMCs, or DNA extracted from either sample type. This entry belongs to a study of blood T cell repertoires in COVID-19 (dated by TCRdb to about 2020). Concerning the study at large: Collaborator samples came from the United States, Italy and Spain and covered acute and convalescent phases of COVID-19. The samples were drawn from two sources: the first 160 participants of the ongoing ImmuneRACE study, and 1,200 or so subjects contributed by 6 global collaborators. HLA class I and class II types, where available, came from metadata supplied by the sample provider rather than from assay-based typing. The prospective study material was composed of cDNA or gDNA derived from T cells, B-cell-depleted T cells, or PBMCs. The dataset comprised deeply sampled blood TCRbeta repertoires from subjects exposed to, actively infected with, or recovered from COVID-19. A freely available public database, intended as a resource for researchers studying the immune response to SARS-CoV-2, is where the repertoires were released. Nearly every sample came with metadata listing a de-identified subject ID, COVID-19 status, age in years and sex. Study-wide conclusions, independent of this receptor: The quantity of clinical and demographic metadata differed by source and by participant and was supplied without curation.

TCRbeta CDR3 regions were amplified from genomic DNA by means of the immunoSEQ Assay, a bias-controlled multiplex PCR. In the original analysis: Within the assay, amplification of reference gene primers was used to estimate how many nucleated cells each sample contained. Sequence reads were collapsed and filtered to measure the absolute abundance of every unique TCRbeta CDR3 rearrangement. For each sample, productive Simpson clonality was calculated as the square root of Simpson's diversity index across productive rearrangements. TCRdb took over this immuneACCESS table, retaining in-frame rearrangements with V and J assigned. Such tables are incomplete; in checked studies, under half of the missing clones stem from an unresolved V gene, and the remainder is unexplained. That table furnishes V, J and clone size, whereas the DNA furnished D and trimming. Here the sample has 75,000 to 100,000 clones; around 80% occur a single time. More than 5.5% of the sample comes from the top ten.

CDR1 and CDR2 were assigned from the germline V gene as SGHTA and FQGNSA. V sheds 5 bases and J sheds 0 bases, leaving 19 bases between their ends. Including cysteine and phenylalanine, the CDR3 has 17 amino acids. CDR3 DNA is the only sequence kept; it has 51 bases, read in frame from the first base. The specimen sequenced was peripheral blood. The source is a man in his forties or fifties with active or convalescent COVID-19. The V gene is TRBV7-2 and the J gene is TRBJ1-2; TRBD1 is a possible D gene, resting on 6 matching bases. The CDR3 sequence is CASSQRGGIKSNYGYTF. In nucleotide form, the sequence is TGTGCCAGCAGCCAAAGGGGGGGAATTAAGTCTAACTATGGCTACACCTTC.